Described below is a single TCR beta chain sequence and its context. Sequencing used immunoSEQ multiplex PCR; TCRdb keeps in-frame clones, though not all of them. The sample yields hundreds of thousands of clones, around 88% seen once. No more than 2 weeks before study entry, exposed participants had met a case of COVID-19. Germline CDR1 MNHEY, CDR2 SVGAGI. This CDR3 contains 15 residues. Germline trimming cut 6 bases from V and 1 base from J; bases unmatched to any gene: 4. This entry belongs to a study of blood T cell repertoires in COVID-19. The overall study: Samples came from the United States, Italy and Spain, spanning acute and convalescent COVID-19.

V gene TRBV6-5 combines with J gene TRBJ2-2, with TRBD1 identical over 8 bases. The sample comprised PBMCs or T cells enriched from blood (not recorded which). This TCR derives from a woman aged 25-40 years who had been exposed to COVID-19. CDR3 DNA sequence: TGTGCCAGCAGGGGGACAGGATTGAACACCGGGGAGCTGTTTTTT. This sequence encodes CASRGTGLNTGELFF.